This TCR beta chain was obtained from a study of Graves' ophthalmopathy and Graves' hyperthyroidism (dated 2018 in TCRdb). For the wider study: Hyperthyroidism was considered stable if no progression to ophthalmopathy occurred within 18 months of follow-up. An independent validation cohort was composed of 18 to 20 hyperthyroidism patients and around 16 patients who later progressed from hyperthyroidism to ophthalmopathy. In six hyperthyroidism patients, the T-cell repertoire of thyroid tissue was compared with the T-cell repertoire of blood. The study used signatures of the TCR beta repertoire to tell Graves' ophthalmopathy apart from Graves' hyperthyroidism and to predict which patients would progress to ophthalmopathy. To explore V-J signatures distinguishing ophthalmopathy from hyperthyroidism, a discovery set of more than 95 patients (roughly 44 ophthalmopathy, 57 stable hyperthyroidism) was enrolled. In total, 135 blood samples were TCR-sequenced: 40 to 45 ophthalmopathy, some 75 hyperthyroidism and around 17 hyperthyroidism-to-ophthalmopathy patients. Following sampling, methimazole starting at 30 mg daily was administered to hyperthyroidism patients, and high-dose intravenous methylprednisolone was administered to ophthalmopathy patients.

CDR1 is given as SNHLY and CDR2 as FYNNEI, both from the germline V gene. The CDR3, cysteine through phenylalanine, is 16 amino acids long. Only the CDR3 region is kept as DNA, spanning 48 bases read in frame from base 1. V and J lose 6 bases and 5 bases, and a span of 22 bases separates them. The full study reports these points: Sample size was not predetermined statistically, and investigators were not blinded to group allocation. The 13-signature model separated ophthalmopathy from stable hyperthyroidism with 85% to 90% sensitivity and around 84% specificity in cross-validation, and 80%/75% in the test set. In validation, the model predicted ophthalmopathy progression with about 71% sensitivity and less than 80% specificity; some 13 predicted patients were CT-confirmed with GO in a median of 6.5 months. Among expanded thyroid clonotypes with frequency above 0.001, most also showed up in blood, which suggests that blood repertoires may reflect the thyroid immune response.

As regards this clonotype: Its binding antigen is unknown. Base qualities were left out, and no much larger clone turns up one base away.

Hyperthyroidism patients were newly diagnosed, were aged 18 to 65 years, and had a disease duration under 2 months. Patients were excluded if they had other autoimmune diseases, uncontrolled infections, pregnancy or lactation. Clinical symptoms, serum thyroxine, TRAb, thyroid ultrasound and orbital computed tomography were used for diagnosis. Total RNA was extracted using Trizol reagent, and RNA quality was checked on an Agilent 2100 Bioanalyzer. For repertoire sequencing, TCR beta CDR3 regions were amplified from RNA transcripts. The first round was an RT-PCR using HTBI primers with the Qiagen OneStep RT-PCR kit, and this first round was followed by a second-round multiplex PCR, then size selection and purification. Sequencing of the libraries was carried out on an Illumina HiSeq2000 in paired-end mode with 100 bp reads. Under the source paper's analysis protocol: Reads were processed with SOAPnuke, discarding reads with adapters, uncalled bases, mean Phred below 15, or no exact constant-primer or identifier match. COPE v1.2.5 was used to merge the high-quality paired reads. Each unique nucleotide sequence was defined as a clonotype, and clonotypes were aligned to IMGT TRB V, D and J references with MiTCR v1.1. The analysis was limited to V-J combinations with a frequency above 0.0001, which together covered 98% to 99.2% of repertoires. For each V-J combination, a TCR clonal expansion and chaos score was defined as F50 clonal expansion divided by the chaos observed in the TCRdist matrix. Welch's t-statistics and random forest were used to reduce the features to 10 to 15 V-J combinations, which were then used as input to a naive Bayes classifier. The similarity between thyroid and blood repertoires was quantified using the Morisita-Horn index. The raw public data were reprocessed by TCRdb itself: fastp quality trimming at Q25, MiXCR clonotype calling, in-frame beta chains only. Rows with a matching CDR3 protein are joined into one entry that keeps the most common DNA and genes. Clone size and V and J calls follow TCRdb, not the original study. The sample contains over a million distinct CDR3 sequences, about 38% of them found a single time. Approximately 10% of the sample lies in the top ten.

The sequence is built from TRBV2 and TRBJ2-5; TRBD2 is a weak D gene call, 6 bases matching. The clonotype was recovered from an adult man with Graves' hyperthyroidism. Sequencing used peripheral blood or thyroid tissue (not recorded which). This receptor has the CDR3 CASRPGTPYRGETQYF. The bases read TGTGCCAGCAGGCCAGGGACCCCTTACCGGGGGGAGACCCAGTACTTC. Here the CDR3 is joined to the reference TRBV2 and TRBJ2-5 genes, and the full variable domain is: EPEVTQTPSHQVTQMGQEVILRCVPISNHLYFYWYRQILGQKVEFLVSFYNNEISEKSEIFDDQFSVERPDGSNFTLKIRSTKLEDSAMYFCASRPGTPYRGETQYFGPGTRLLVL.